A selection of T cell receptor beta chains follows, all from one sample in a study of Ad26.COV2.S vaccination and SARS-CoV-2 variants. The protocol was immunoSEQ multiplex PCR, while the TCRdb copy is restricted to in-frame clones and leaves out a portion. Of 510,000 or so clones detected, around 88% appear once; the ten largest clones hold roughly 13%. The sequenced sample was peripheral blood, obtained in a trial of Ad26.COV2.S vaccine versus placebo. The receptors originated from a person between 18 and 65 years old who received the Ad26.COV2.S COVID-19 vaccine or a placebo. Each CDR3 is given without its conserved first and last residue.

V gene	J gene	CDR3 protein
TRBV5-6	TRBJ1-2	ASSLDRGGGYT
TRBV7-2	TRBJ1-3	ASSSRSGNTIY
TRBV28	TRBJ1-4	ASTSDFNEKLF
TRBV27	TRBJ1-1	ASSRVWDTEAF
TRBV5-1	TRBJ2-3	ASSLDGARDTQY
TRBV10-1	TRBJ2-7	ASSVGQGAGVWALYEQY
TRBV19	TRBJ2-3	ASSPSTRSDTQY
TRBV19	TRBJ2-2	ATGKGQGTNTGELF
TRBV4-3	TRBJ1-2	ASSQEPRGGGYGYT
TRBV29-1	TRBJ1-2	SVAGERQGSYGYT
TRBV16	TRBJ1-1	ASSQWRNTEAF
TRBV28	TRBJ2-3	ASTAGTELADTQY
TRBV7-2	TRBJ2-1	ASSLAHTVGYEQF
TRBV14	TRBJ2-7	ASSQRETSREQY
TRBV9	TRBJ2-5	ASSVEGGLAPQETQY